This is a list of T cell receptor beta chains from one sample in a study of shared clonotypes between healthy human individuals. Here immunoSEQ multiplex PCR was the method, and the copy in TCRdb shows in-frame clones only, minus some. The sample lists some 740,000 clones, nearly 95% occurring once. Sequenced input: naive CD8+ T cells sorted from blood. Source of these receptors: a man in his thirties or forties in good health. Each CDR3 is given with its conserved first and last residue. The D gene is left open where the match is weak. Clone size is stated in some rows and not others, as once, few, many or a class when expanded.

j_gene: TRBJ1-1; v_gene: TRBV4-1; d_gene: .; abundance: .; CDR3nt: TGCGCCAGCAGCCAAGGGGTGGAATCATACCTCAACACTGAAGCTTTCTTT; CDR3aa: CASSQGVESYLNTEAFF
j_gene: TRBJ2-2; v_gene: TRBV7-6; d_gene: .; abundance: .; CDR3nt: TGTGCCAGCAGCTCTAATAACCCCGGGGAGCTGTTTTTT; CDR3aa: CASSSNNPGELFF
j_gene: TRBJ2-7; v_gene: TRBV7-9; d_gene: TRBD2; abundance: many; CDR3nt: TGTGCCAGCAGCTTAGCGCTAGCGGCCTACGAGCAGTACTTC; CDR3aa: CASSLALAAYEQYF
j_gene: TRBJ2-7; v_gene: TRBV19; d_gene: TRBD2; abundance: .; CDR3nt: TGTGCCAGTACCGCACAGACTAGCGGAGCCTACGAGCAGTACTTC; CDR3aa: CASTAQTSGAYEQYF
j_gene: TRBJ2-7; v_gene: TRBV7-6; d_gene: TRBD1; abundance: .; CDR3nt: TGTGCCAGCAGCGCGAGGGACAGTCTTTCCTACGAGCAGTACTTC; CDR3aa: CASSARDSLSYEQYF
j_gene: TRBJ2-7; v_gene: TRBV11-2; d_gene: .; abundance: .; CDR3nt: TGTGCCAGCAGCTTAGGGACAGTTTCCTACGAGCAGTACTTC; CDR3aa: CASSLGTVSYEQYF
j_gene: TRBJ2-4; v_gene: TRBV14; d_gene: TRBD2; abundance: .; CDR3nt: TGTGCCAGCAGCCAAGAACTAGCGGGAGGGCCGAGGACCAAAAACATTCAGTACTTC; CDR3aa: CASSQELAGGPRTKNIQYF
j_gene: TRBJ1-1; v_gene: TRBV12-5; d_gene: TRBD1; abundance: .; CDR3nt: TGTGCTAGTGGTTTGGGGACCGGGACAGGGCTCGTCGGCACTGAAGCTTTCTTT; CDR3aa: CASGLGTGTGLVGTEAFF
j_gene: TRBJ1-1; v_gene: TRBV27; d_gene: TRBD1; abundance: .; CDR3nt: TGTGCCAGCAGAAAAGCGGACAGGGGGAACACTGAAGCTTTCTTT; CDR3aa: CASRKADRGNTEAFF
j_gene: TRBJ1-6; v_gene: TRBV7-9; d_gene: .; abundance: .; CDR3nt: TGTGCCAGCAGCTTGGTTAATTCACCCCTCCACTTT; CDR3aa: CASSLVNSPLHF
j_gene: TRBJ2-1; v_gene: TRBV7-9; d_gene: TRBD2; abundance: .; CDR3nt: TGTGCCAGCAGCGCCGGGACTAGTAACAATGAGCAGTTCTTC; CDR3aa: CASSAGTSNNEQFF
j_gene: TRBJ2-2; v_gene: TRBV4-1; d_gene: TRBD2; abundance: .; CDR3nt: TGCGCCAGCAGCCAAGGGGGACTAGCGGGAGTCGGTACCGGGGAGCTGTTTTTT; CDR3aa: CASSQGGLAGVGTGELFF
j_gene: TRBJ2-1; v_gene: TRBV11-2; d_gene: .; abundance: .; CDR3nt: TGTGCCAGCAGCTTACGAGACAACTTTTACAATGAGCAGTTCTTC; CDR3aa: CASSLRDNFYNEQFF
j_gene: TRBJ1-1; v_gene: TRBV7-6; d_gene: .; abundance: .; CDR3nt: TGTGCCAGCAGCTTAGCGCCAGGGAATACTGAAGCTTTCTTT; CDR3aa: CASSLAPGNTEAFF
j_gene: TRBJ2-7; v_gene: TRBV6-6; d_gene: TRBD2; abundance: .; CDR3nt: TGTGCCAGCAGTCCAAGGGGCGGGAGTTACTCCTACGAGCAGTACTTC; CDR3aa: CASSPRGGSYSYEQYF
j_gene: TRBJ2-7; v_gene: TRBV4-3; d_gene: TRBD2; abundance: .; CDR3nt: TGCGCCAGCAGCCAGGGACTAGCGGGGCCCTACGAGCAGTACTTC; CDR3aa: CASSQGLAGPYEQYF
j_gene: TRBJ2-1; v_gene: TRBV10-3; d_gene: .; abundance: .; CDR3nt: TGTGCCATCAGTGAGCCCCGGACAGATTACAATGAGCAGTTCTTC; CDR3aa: CAISEPRTDYNEQFF
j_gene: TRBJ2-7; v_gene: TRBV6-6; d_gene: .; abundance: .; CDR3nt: TGTGCCAGCAGTTACTCGGGGGGGGCGGACGAGCAGTACTTC; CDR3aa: CASSYSGGADEQYF
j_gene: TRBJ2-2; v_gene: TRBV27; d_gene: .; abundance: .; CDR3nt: TGTGCCAGCAGTCCCCGAGGTGGGGTAAACACCGGGGAGCTGTTTTTT; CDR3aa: CASSPRGGVNTGELFF
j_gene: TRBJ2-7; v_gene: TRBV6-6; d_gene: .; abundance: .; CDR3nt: TGTGCCAGCAGTTACGCCACAGGGGAGCAGTACTTC; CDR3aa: CASSYATGEQYF
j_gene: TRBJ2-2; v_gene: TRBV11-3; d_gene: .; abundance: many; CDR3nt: TGTGCCAGCAGCTCCACTAGCTGGGAGAACACCGGGGAGCTGTTTTTT; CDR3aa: CASSSTSWENTGELFF
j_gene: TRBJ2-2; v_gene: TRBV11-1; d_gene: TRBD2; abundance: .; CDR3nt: TGTGCCAGCAGCTTTGGACTAGCCGAAAACACCGGGGAGCTGTTTTTT; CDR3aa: CASSFGLAENTGELFF
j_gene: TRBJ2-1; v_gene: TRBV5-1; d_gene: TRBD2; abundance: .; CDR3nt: TGCGCCAGCAGCCTTGGGACTAGCGGGAGGCTCGTCTGGGTCTTC; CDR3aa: CASSLGTSGRLVWVF
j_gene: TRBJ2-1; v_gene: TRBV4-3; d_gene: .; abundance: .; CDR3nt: TGCGCCAGCAGCCAAGCACTAGAAGGGTACAATGAGCAGTTCTTC; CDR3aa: CASSQALEGYNEQFF
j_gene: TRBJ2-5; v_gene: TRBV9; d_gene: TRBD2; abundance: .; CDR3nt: TGTGCCAGCAGCGTAGTGGGAGGGACCGATGAGGCCCAGTACTTC; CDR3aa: CASSVVGGTDEAQYF
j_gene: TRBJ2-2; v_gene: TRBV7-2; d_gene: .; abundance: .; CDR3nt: TGTGCCAGCAGCTTGGACCCCCCGGGGCCTGCGAACACCGGGGAGCTGTTTTTT; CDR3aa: CASSLDPPGPANTGELFF
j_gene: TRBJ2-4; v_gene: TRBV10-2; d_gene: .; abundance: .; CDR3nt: TGCGCCAGCAGTGATCTTGGACGATCAGCCAAAAACATTCAGTACTTC; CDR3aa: CASSDLGRSAKNIQYF
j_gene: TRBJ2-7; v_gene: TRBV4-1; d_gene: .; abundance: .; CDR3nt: TGCGCCAGCAGCTCGCGGACTTCCTACGAGCAGTACTTC; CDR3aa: CASSSRTSYEQYF
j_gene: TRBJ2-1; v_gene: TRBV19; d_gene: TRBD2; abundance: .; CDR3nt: TGTGCCAGTAGTGGACTAGCGGGAAATGAGCAGTTCTTC; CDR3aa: CASSGLAGNEQFF
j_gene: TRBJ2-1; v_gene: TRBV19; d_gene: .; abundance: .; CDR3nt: TGTGCCAGTAGCACAGGGATGGGCAATGAGCAGTTCTTC; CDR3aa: CASSTGMGNEQFF
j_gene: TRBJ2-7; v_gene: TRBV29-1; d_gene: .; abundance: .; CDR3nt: TGCAGCGTTGAAGTGGCGGATCCCAGCTCCTACGAGCAGTACTTC; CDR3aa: CSVEVADPSSYEQYF
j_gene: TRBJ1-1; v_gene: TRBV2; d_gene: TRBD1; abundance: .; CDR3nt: TGTGCCAGCAGAGACAGGGGCACTGAAGCTTTCTTT; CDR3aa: CASRDRGTEAFF
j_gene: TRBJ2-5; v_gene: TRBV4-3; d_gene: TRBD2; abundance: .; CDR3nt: TGCGCCAGCAGCCAAGAGACTAGCGGAGTCCAAGAGACCCAGTACTTC; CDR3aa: CASSQETSGVQETQYF
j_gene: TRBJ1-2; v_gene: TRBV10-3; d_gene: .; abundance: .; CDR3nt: TGTGCCATCAGTGGAGGGGACTATGGCTACACCTTC; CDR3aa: CAISGGDYGYTF
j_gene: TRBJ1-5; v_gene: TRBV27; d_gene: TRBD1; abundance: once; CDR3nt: TGTGCCAGCAGGGATGGACAGGGGCGGAATCAGCCCCAGCATTTT; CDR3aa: CASRDGQGRNQPQHF
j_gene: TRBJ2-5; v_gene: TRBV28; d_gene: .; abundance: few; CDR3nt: TGTGCCAGCAGTTTATGGGGGGGAGAGACCCAGTACTTC; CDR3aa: CASSLWGGETQYF
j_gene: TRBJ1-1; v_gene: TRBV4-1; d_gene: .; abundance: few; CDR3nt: TGCGCCAGCAGCCAAGATTTTGGGAGGGTCACTGAAGCTTTCTTT; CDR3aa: CASSQDFGRVTEAFF
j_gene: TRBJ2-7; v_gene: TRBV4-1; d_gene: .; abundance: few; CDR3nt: TGCGCCAGCAGCCCACAGAAATACTCCTACGAGCAGTACTTC; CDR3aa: CASSPQKYSYEQYF
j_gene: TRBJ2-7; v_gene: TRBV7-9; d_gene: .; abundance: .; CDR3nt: TGTGCCAGCAGCCCGAAGGGAAAGGGGTACGAGCAGTACTTC; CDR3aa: CASSPKGKGYEQYF
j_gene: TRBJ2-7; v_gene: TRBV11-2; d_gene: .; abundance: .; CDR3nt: TGTGCCAGCGGCGGGTACGGGTACGAGCAGTACTTC; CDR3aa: CASGGYGYEQYF
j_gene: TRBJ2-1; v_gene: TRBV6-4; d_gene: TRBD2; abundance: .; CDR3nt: TGTGCCAGCAGTGCACTAGCGGGAGGCGATGAGCAGTTCTTC; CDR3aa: CASSALAGGDEQFF
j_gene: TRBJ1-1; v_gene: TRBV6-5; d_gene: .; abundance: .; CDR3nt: TGTGCCAGCAGTTACACAGGTTCTACTGAAGCTTTCTTT; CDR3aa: CASSYTGSTEAFF
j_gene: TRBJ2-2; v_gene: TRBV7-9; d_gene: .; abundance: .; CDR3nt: TGTGCCAGCAGCTTAGTCACTGGACAAACCGGGGAGCTGTTTTTT; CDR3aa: CASSLVTGQTGELFF
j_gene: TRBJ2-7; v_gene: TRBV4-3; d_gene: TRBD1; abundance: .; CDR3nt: TGCGCCAGCAGCCAGGGGACAGCCACCTACGAGCAGTACTTC; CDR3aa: CASSQGTATYEQYF
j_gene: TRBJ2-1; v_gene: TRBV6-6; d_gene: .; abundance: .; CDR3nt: TGTGCCAGCAGTTACGTAATCGCCAATGAGCAGTTCTTC; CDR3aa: CASSYVIANEQFF
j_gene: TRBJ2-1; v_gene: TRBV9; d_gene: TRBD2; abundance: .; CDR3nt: TGTGCCAGCAGCCCCGGGACTAGCTATCGAAATGAGCAGTTCTTC; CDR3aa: CASSPGTSYRNEQFF
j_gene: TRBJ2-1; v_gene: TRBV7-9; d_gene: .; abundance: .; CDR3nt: TGTGCCAGCGAGGGCGTCTCCTACAATGAGCAGTTCTTC; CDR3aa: CASEGVSYNEQFF
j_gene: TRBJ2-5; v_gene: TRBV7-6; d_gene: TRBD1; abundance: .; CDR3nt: TGTGCCAGCAGCCGGACAGGGTCCCAAGAGACCCAGTACTTC; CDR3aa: CASSRTGSQETQYF
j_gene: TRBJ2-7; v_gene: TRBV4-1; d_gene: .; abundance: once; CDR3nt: TGCGCCAGCAGCCAGGTAACCGGGACTTTCTACGAGCAGTACTTC; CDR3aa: CASSQVTGTFYEQYF
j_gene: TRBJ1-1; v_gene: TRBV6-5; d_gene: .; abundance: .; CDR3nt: TGTGCCAGCAGTTACTCGATGGTGGGCACTGAAGCTTTCTTT; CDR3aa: CASSYSMVGTEAFF
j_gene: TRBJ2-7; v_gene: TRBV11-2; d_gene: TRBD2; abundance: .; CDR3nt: TGTGCCAGCAGCTTAGATCTCGGCGGGAGGTACGAGCAGTACTTC; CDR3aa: CASSLDLGGRYEQYF
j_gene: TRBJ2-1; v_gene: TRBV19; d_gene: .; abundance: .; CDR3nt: TGTGCCAGTAGTACCACAGGGTTAAGCTCCTACAATGAGCAGTTCTTC; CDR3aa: CASSTTGLSSYNEQFF
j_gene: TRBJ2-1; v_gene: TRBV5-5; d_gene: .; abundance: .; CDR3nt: TGTGCCAGCAGCCTATCAAACGGGGTCTCCAATGAGCAGTTCTTC; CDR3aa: CASSLSNGVSNEQFF